This T cell receptor (beta chain) was sequenced during a study of response to subunit inactivated influenza vaccine. The CDR3 extends over 17 amino acids. The V gene end was trimmed by 6 bases and the J gene end by 0 bases; junction bases not matched to a gene: 7. Germline V gene lookup returns CDR1 MNHEY and CDR2 SVGEGT. Each CDR3 protein gets one entry after TCRdb re-called the RT-PCR reads with MiXCR. The data hold hundreds of thousands of distinct CDR3 sequences, with 12% to 15% observed a single time. This clonotype came up a few times. The rearrangement uses TRBV6-2 or TRBV6-3 and TRBJ2-1, with 11 bases lining up with TRBD2. The source is a man aged 50-59 years who received an inactivated influenza vaccine. The specimen comprised PBMCs from blood, sampled roughly 2 weeks before vaccination. The CDR3: CASRSGTSGFSYNEQFF. The CDR3 region has the DNA TGTGCCAGCAGATCCGGGACTAGCGGTTTCTCCTACAATGAGCAGTTCTTC.